Listed here are 7 T cell receptor beta chains from one sample, sequenced in a study of CD8+CD57+ T cells in acquired aplastic anemia. Template material for TCR beta VDJ and CDR3 profiling consisted of genomic DNA. TCRdb independently ran MiXCR on the reads; one entry per CDR3 protein. The repertoire has some 180,000 distinct CDR3 sequences, 46% of them found once; the top ten carry approximately 3%. Sequences were obtained from sorted CD4+, CD8+, or CD8+CD57+ T cells (not recorded which) from PBMCs. The receptors derive from a human donor in good health.

This clonotype was picked up many times. This chain links TRBV2 with TRBJ2-3; 9 bases are a match to TRBD1. There are 16 residues in the CDR3. Germline CDR1 is SNHLY and CDR2 is FYNNEI. V was pared by 6 bases and J by 2 bases, with 9 bases of the junction left unmatched. The CDR3 loop is CASSPGTGIPTDTQYF. The DNA for the CDR3 is TGTGCCAGCAGCCCCGGGACAGGGATACCCACAGATACGCAGTATTTT.

At least ten counts were recorded for this clonotype. The chain employs TRBV5-8 and TRBJ1-1; D remains ambiguous. CDR1 and CDR2 (germline): SGHTS, YDEGEE. V was shortened by 7 bases and J by 0 bases, with 10 bases between the two germline ends. The CDR3 loop spans 13 amino acids. Here the CDR3 reads CASGKRMNTEAFF. CDR3 nucleotides: TGTGCCAGCGGAAAACGGATGAACACTGAAGCTTTCTTT.

The table lists this clonotype with many counts. The chain couples TRBV13 to TRBJ2-7, with 9 nucleotides matching TRBD1. The CDR3 length is 18 residues. Germline V lookup: CDR1 PRHDT, CDR2 FYEKMQ (reference sequence). J was trimmed by 5 bases and V by 0 bases; bases with no gene match: 14. Here the CDR3 reads CASSLGLIWTGASHEQYF. The CDR3 DNA reads TGTGCCAGCAGCTTAGGGCTTATATGGACAGGGGCTAGCCACGAGCAGTACTTC.

Details on this clonotype: A read error may produce the germline difference seen at one junction end. The CDR3 DNA reads as TGTGCCAGCAGCTTAAGCACATCGGACCCGGTCTTC. As protein: CASSLSTSDPVF. The chain couples TRBV7-2 to TRBJ2-1; D unclear. The CDR3 sequence is 12 residues long. Germline CDR1 is SGHTA and CDR2 is FQGNSA.

This clonotype was counted ten times or more. The chain links TRBV7-2 to TRBJ2-3; possibly TRBD1 for D (6 bases). Trimming left V 1 base short and J 10 bases short, with 12 bases between. The length of the CDR3 is 13 residues. Germline V gene sequence: CDR1 SGHTA, CDR2 FQGNSA. The CDR3 DNA follows: TGTGCCAGCAGCTTAGGAGGGGGAGCCTCGCAGTATTTT. Its protein is CASSLGGGASQYF. Variable domain in full (rest from reference TRBV7-2 and TRBJ2-3): GAGVSQSPSNKVTEKGKDVELRCDPISGHTALYWYRQSLGQGLEFLIYFQGNSAPDKSGLPSDRFSAERTGGSVSTLTIQRTQQEDSAVYLCASSLGGGASQYFGPGTRLTVL.

This clonotype has just a few counts. The chain is built from TRBV20-1 and TRBJ1-1; D is unresolved. The length of the CDR3 is 10 residues. V was shortened by 5 bases and J by 6 bases, with 7 bases between the two germline ends. Germline-derived CDR1 and CDR2 are DFQATT and SNEGSKA (reference sequence). CDR3 amino acids: CSAPRAEAFF. Here the CDR3 DNA reads TGCAGTGCTCCGAGGGCTGAAGCTTTCTTT.

The J gene is TRBJ2-2, the V gene TRBV11-3, with unresolved D. There are 11 residues in the CDR3. CDR1 is SGHNT, CDR2 YENEEA, per germline. V lost 6 bases, J lost 5 bases, and 4 bases lay in between. The DNA for the CDR3 is TGTGCCAGCAGGTGGACCGGGGAGCTGTTTTTT. Translated, it gives CASRWTGELFF.